Included here is one T cell receptor (beta chain) sequence, with context. Its specificity is not known. V dropped 2 bases and J dropped 5 bases, with 6 bases sitting between them. Germline CDR1 DFQATT, CDR2 SNEGSKA (reference sequence). The CDR3 loop spans 11 amino acids. This specimen comes from a study of OX40 agonist ivuxolimab in advanced cancers. Study-wide results and limits: In the 0.1 to 3.0 mg/kg range, CD4+ and CD8+ blood T cells had expanded clonally by week 6.

TCRdb's copy holds only in-frame clones and misses some; the assay was immunoSEQ multiplex PCR. Here the sample spans 35,000 to 45,000 clones, 80% to 90% being singletons. The sample here was CD4+ or CD8+ T cells sorted from blood, taken in a trial of the OX40 agonist ivuxolimab. The chain uses TRBV20-1 and TRBJ2-5; D remains unclear. This sequence originates from an adult with an advanced solid tumor such as melanoma, head and neck, liver or kidney cancer. The CDR3 DNA reads as TGCAGTGCTAGATCTCCGGAGACCCAGTACTTC. Protein sequence: CSARSPETQYF.